This T cell receptor (beta chain) is from a study of CD8 T cells in Susac syndrome. Study overall: At the time of blood draw, patients with Susac syndrome were therapy-naive, receiving corticosteroids, or receiving intravenous immunoglobulin alone.

Random hexamers primed reverse transcription of about 0.5 to 1 ug RNA. TCR beta CDR3 was amplified by immunoSEQ covering 54 Vbeta and 13 Jbeta. TCRdb re-analysed the immunoSEQ multiplex PCR reads in MiXCR, keeping a single row per CDR3 protein. There are about 180,000 distinct CDR3 sequences in the sample; about 93% occur only once, and 0.09% to 0.1% lies in the top ten. This CDR3 has 12 amino acids. Germline V CDR1 and CDR2: GTSNPN, SVGIG (reference sequence). V lost 3 bases, J lost 5 bases, and 10 bases lay in between. Regarding this clonotype: Its antigen is unidentified.

Findings of the study overall: The study's TCR sequencing and HLA analysis covered a relatively small number of individuals, and the study acknowledged this.

V usage is TRBV30 and J usage is TRBJ2-5; D unclear. The clonotype comes from a human donor with Susac syndrome. The sequenced material came from CD4+ T cells from PBMCs. The CDR3 DNA sequence: TGTGCCTGGAGCCTTAGCTGGGAGACCCAGTACTTC. It translates to CAWSLSWETQYF.